Included here is one T cell receptor (beta chain) sequence, with context. The antigen remains undetermined. Germline V lookup: CDR1 LNHNV, CDR2 YYDKDF (reference sequence). The CDR3 has 12 residues. The V end was cut by 1 base, the J end by 6 bases, with 7 bases between. The data were taken from a study of identical twins. Study outcomes and limitations: Insertions were reduced in abundant cord blood beta clonotypes but not in memory repertoires.

cDNA molecules carried unique molecular identifiers, and template switching added a universal primer site. TCRdb passed the 5' RACE reads through MiXCR, listing each CDR3 protein once. The data contain roughly 630,000 distinct CDR3 sequences, 7.1% of them singletons. The sample also formed part of further work on yellow fever vaccine responses in identical twins. That study adds: Reported findings indicate that twins' vaccine T cell responses seemed partially convergent, partially personalized.

The clonotype was recovered from a woman between 18 and 29 years old in good health. Specimen: PBMCs. The chain employs TRBV15 and TRBJ2-7; D tentatively fits TRBD1 or TRBD2 (5 bases each). This CDR3 reads CATSRGGSEQYF. The CDR3, as DNA: TGTGCCACCAGCAGAGGGGGGTCCGAGCAGTACTTC.